The next 9 T cell receptor beta chains were all read from a single sample in a study of blood T cell repertoires in COVID-19. Measured with immunoSEQ multiplex PCR; TCRdb has only the in-frame clones, and not every one. The data contain approximately 82,000 clones, roughly four fifths of them seen just once; the ten biggest clones take up around 7%. Sequencing input: peripheral blood. The receptors were gathered from a man between 45 and 60 years old with active or convalescent COVID-19.

V is TRBV5-6 and J is TRBJ1-5, with a possible D match to TRBD1 (5 bases). The CDR3 has 15 residues. The germline V gene encodes CDR1 SGHDT and CDR2 YYEEEE. The V and J ends lost 4 bases and 4 bases respectively, with 15 bases between them. The CDR3 DNA reads TGTGCCAGCAGCCTCGGCAGGGTAGCAAATCAGCCCCAGCATTTT. Its translation: CASSLGRVANQPQHF. Full variable domain (rest looked up from reference TRBV5-6 and TRBJ1-5): DAGVTQSPTHLIKTRGQQVTLRCSPKSGHDTVSWYQQALGQGPQFIFQYYEEEERQRGNFPDRFSGHQFPNYSSELNVNALLLGDSALYLCASSLGRVANQPQHFGDGTRLSIL.

The V gene is TRBV19, the J gene TRBJ1-4, with D unclear. Germline loops: CDR1 LNHDA, CDR2 SQIVND (reference sequence). The CDR3 has 14 amino acids. The V end was cut by 3 bases, the J end by 4 bases, with 9 bases between. In nucleotides, the CDR3 is TGTGCCAGTAGTATTGGAGTCGGTAATGAAAAACTGTTTTTT. This codes for CASSIGVGNEKLFF.

The J gene is TRBJ2-6, the V gene TRBV10-3; D not resolved. CDR3 size: 16 residues. Germline V gene lookup returns CDR1 ENHRY and CDR2 SYGVKD. V was clipped by 0 bases and J by 0 bases, with 6 bases between them. The CDR3 spells CAISESRSSGANVLTF. The CDR3 nucleotides are TGTGCCATCAGTGAGTCGAGGAGCTCTGGGGCCAACGTCCTGACTTTC.

The CDR3 protein is CASSGQGDGYTF. The DNA of the CDR3 is TGTGCCAGCTCAGGACAGGGAGATGGCTACACCTTC. V usage is TRBV18 and J usage is TRBJ1-2; 8 bases are a match to TRBD1. The germline CDR1 and CDR2 sequences are KGHSH and LQKENI. Trimming took 5 bases from V and 6 from J; bases not matched to a gene: 2. There are 12 residues in the CDR3.

The chain employs TRBV7-6 and TRBJ2-7; TRBD2 is a possible D gene (5 bases). The CDR3 runs to 14 residues. Trimming stripped 5 bases from V and 7 bases from J, with 18 bases between. CDR1 SGHVS and CDR2 FNYEAQ come from the germline V gene. As DNA, the CDR3 is TGTGCCAGCAGCCGTGACACGACACCGGGGGAGCAGTACTTC. Its translation is CASSRDTTPGEQYF. Filled out from reference TRBV7-6 and TRBJ2-7, the complete variable domain reads GAGVSQSPRYKVTKRGQDVALRCDPISGHVSLYWYRQALGQGPEFLTYFNYEAQQDKSGLPNDRFSAERPEGSISTLTIQRTEQRDSAMYRCASSRDTTPGEQYFGPGTRLTVT.

CDR3 region: CASSQEPSGGNNEQFF. In DNA, the CDR3 is TGCGCCAGCAGCCAAGAGCCTAGCGGGGGCAACAATGAGCAGTTCTTC. The chain employs TRBV4-3 and TRBJ2-1, with TRBD2 matching 10 bases. The junction had 4 bases not matched to a gene; V was cut back by 0 bases and J by 5 bases. The CDR3 is 16 amino acids. Germline CDR1 LGHNA, CDR2 YSLEER.

Only a few counts were recorded for this clone. At one of its ends the junction is not consistent with the germline gene, which may arise from a read error. As DNA, the CDR3 is TGTGCCACCGGTGAGGCGGGGGGTTCCCCTAGGGAGCAGTTCTTC. Encoded protein: CATGEAGGSPREQFF. V gene TRBV24-1 combines with J gene TRBJ2-1, with 8 bases that match TRBD2. The CDR3 consists of 15 residues. Looked up from germline, CDR1 is KGHDR and CDR2 is SFDVKD.

This chain connects TRBV5-1 to TRBJ2-5, with D perhaps TRBD2 (6 bases). Trimming removed 4 bases from V and 2 bases from J, with 15 bases in between. The CDR3 is made up of 15 amino acids. Germline loops: CDR1 SGHRS, CDR2 YFSETQ. CDR3 sequence reads: CASSGLPGVQETQYF. The CDR3 DNA reads as TGCGCCAGCAGCGGGTTACCGGGGGTACAAGAGACCCAGTACTTC. Based on the CDR3 plus reference TRBV5-1 and TRBJ2-5, the full variable domain is KAGVTQTPRYLIKTRGQQVTLSCSPISGHRSVSWYQQTPGQGLQFLFEYFSETQRNKGNFPGRFSGRQFSNSRSEMNVSTLELGDSALYLCASSGLPGVQETQYFGPGTRLLVL.

V usage is TRBV14 and J usage is TRBJ1-2; D unresolved. CDR1 and CDR2 (germline): SGHDN, FVKESK. Deletions cut 4 bases from V and 5 bases from J, with 17 bases between. This CDR3 is built from 15 residues. The DNA of the CDR3 is TGTGCCAGCAGCCTAAAGCGCGGTCCTAGTTATGGCTACACCTTC. Translating it yields CASSLKRGPSYGYTF. Variable domain in full (rest from reference TRBV14 and TRBJ1-2): EAGVTQFPSHSVIEKGQTVTLRCDPISGHDNLYWYRRVMGKEIKFLLHFVKESKQDESGMPNNRFLAERTGGTYSTLKVQPAELEDSGVYFCASSLKRGPSYGYTFGSGTRLTVV.